This is a list of T cell receptor beta chains from one sample in a study of blood T cell repertoires in COVID-19. Profiling relied on immunoSEQ multiplex PCR, and the TCRdb table lists in-frame clones only, not all of them. The sample lists about 440,000 clones; about 90% were seen once. Sequenced material: PBMCs or T cells enriched from blood (not recorded which). These receptors all stem from a man aged 18 to 29 who had recovered from COVID-19. CDR3s include the opening cysteine and the closing phenylalanine or tryptophan. Fields, in order: J gene, clone size, D gene, V gene, CDR3 protein, CDR3 DNA. A D gene is named only where the DNA matches it firmly. The size field is filled for only some rows; it gives once, few, many or a size class.

TRBJ2-5 once TRBD2 TRBV11-2 CASSDQRTSQETQYF TGTGCCAGCAGCGACCAAAGGACTAGCCAAGAGACCCAGTACTTC
TRBJ1-1 . TRBD1 TRBV19 CATSRGGAGTEAFF TGTGCCACCTCCCGAGGGGGCGCTGGCACTGAAGCTTTCTTT
TRBJ1-5 . . TRBV6-5 CASGGVGQPQHF TGTGCCAGCGGAGGGGTAGGTCAGCCCCAGCATTTT
TRBJ2-3 . . TRBV30 CAWSVGQGLDTQYF TGTGCCTGGAGTGTAGGGCAGGGGTTGGATACGCAGTATTTT
TRBJ2-2 . . TRBV7-3 CASSLTGGNTGELFF TGTGCCAGCAGCTTAACGGGAGGGAACACCGGGGAGCTGTTTTTT
TRBJ2-7 once . TRBV6-5 CASSYADRKGEQYF TGTGCCAGCAGTTACGCTGACAGGAAGGGCGAGCAGTACTTC
TRBJ1-3 . . TRBV9 CASSPRGLGSGNTIYF TGTGCCAGCAGCCCCCGAGGCCTGGGCTCTGGAAACACCATATATTTT
TRBJ1-5 . . TRBV7-2 CASSLAGQFNQPQHF TGTGCCAGCAGCTTAGCGGGGCAGTTCAATCAGCCCCAGCATTTT
TRBJ2-7 . . TRBV21-1 CASSKARVSGEQYF TGTGCCAGCAGCAAAGCCAGGGTGAGTGGCGAGCAGTACTTC
TRBJ2-1 . TRBD2 TRBV11-2 CASSLDGGALNYNEQFF TGTGCCAGCAGCTTAGACGGGGGGGCTCTTAACTACAATGAGCAGTTCTTC
TRBJ2-3 . TRBD2 TRBV27 CASSPQTSGTDTQYF TGTGCCAGCAGTCCCCAGACTAGCGGCACAGATACGCAGTATTTT
TRBJ2-1 once TRBD2 TRBV3-1/TRBV3-2 CASSQVDSGSEQFF TGTGCCAGCAGCCAAGTCGATAGCGGGAGTGAGCAGTTCTTC
TRBJ2-7 few . TRBV7-9 CASSLVGAEQYF TGTGCCAGCAGCTTAGTGGGGGCCGAGCAGTACTTC
TRBJ1-1 . TRBD1 TRBV11-3 CASSWGQGLSEAFF TGTGCCAGCAGCTGGGGACAGGGCTTAAGCGAAGCTTTCTTT
TRBJ2-7 . . TRBV6-2/TRBV6-3 CASSWTATYEQYF TGTGCCAGCAGTTGGACAGCCACCTACGAGCAGTACTTC
TRBJ2-1 . TRBD2 TRBV9 CASSVDNSGGDEQFF TGTGCCAGCAGCGTAGATAATAGCGGGGGGGATGAGCAGTTCTTC
TRBJ2-3 . . TRBV5-6 CASSVGSGISDTQYF TGTGCCAGCAGCGTCGGGTCAGGGATTTCAGATACGCAGTATTTT